The rows below give T cell receptor beta chains drawn from one sample of a study of vaccination effects on CD4 cells after COVID-19. These TCRs are of unknown antigen specificity. The table came from immunoSEQ multiplex PCR; TCRdb's copy has only in-frame clones and leaves some out. The sample includes more than 15,000 clones, 74% seen only once; the top ten take roughly 15%. Sequencing was performed on CD4+ T cells from PBMCs cultured with SARS-CoV-2 spike peptides, taken before COVID-19 vaccination. These receptor sequences come from a human donor who had a prior SARS-CoV-2 infection. The CDR3 runs from the conserved cysteine through the conserved F or W. Fields, in order: J gene, D gene, V gene, clone size, CDR3 DNA, CDR3 protein. D genes are given only for firm matches. Not all rows give a size; the values are once, few, many and, for expanded clones, a class.

TRBJ1-2 | NA | TRBV7-9 | once | TGTGCCAGCAGCTGGGTCGACACGGAGCGCTACACCTTC | CASSWVDTERYTF
TRBJ2-5 | NA | TRBV24-1 | NA | TGTGCCACCAGTGATCCGAGGGGGACGGAAGAGACCCAGTACTTC | CATSDPRGTEETQYF
TRBJ1-6 | TRBD1 | TRBV18 | NA | TGTGCCAGCTCACCACTACCTCTCGCGGACAGGGCCACGAGCTCCTATAATTCACCCCTCCACTTT | CASSPLPLADRATSSYNSPLHF
TRBJ2-6 | NA | TRBV3-1/TRBV3-2 | NA | TGTGCCAGCAGCCAAGATCTAGCTGGGGCCAACGTCCTGACTTTC | CASSQDLAGANVLTF
TRBJ2-7 | NA | TRBV4-2 | NA | TGTGCCAGCAGCCAAGATGGAAATTCAGGGTCCTACGAGCAGTACTTC | CASSQDGNSGSYEQYF
TRBJ2-6 | TRBD1 | TRBV18 | few | TGTGCCAGCTCACGAACCCGCCCCGGGACAGGCCACTCTGGGGCCAACGTCCTGACTTTC | CASSRTRPGTGHSGANVLTF
TRBJ1-2 | TRBD1 | TRBV6-5 | NA | TGTGCCAGCAGCCGGGACAGGGGGCTGAGTGGCTACACCTTC | CASSRDRGLSGYTF
TRBJ2-2 | TRBD2 | TRBV2 | NA | TGTGCCAGCAGCGTATATGGCGGGGGGGCCGGGGAGCTGTTTTTT | CASSVYGGGAGELFF
TRBJ2-7 | TRBD2 | TRBV27 | NA | TGTGCCAGCAGTAAACTAGCGGGAGTATTCGAGCAGTACTTC | CASSKLAGVFEQYF
TRBJ2-5 | TRBD2 | TRBV19 | NA | TGTGCCAGTAGTCAGGGACTAGCGGGAGTTGGGCAAGAGACCCAGTACTTC | CASSQGLAGVGQETQYF
TRBJ2-1 | TRBD2 | TRBV9 | once | TGTGCCAGCAGCCCCCTCGCGGGAGCTACCTACAATGAGCAGTTCTTC | CASSPLAGATYNEQFF
TRBJ1-5 | TRBD1 | TRBV12-5 | few | TGTGCTAGTGGCATGGAGGGGGCAGTAAAGGCGGCCCAGCATTTT | CASGMEGAVKAAQHF
TRBJ2-5 | NA | TRBV5-1 | once | TGCGCCAGCAGCTTGGCCGCTGTCAGCGGGGAGACCCAGTACTTC | CASSLAAVSGETQYF
TRBJ1-1 | NA | TRBV18 | NA | TGTGCCAGCTCGAGCTTGGGAAACACTGAAGCTTTCTTT | CASSSLGNTEAFF
TRBJ2-7 | TRBD2 | TRBV6-5 | NA | TGTGCCAGCAGTTACTCTACGGGACTAGCGGTCTACGAGCAGTACTTC | CASSYSTGLAVYEQYF
TRBJ1-5 | NA | TRBV12-3/TRBV12-4 | NA | TGTGCCAGCAGTTTAGCGAGTTTTCAGCCCCAGCATTTT | CASSLASFQPQHF
TRBJ1-5 | NA | TRBV30 | few | TGTGCCTGGAGCCCGGGACCGACGAATCAGCCCCAGCATTTT | CAWSPGPTNQPQHF
TRBJ2-5 | NA | TRBV12-5 | once | TGTGCTAGTGGACCTTCCTCTATGGTGACCCAGTACTTC | CASGPSSMVTQYF
TRBJ1-3 | NA | TRBV9 | NA | TGTGCCAGCTCCAAGGACGGACTGGGAAACACCATATATTTT | CASSKDGLGNTIYF
TRBJ1-5 | NA | TRBV28 | once | TGTGCCAGCAGTTTAAGAAGGGGCGATCAGCCCCAGCATTTT | CASSLRRGDQPQHF
TRBJ2-7 | TRBD1 | TRBV23-1 | NA | TGCGCCAGCAGTCCGGACAGGGCCTATGAGTACGAGCAGTACTTC | CASSPDRAYEYEQYF
TRBJ1-2 | NA | TRBV18 | NA | TGTGCCAGCTCACTCGGGGGGACCTTTAACTATGGCTACACCTTC | CASSLGGTFNYGYTF
TRBJ2-5 | TRBD2 | TRBV5-5 | few | TGTGCCAGCAGCTTAGCACTAGCGGGGGGGGAGACCCAGTACTTC | CASSLALAGGETQYF
TRBJ1-2 | NA | TRBV29-1 | NA | TGCAGCGTTGTCGGCACAGGGTTAAATGGCTACACCTTC | CSVVGTGLNGYTF
TRBJ2-6 | NA | TRBV4-2 | NA | TGTGCCAGCAGCCCCCTTACTGGGGCCAACGTCCTGACTTTC | CASSPLTGANVLTF
TRBJ1-4 | NA | TRBV18 | NA | TGTGCCAGCTCACCACAGGGGATTAATGAAAAACTGTTTTTT | CASSPQGINEKLFF
TRBJ2-1 | TRBD2 | TRBV3-1/TRBV3-2 | NA | TGTGCCAGCAGCCAACCGGGACTAGCGGGGCGCACGGGCTACAATGAGCAGTTCTTC | CASSQPGLAGRTGYNEQFF
TRBJ1-1 | TRBD1 | TRBV18 | NA | TGTGCCAGCTCATATCGGACAGGGGAGGACACTGAAGCTTTCTTT | CASSYRTGEDTEAFF
TRBJ1-3 | TRBD1 | TRBV19 | NA | TGTGCCAGTAGGGATCCAGGGGGGGCTGGAAACACCATATATTTT | CASRDPGGAGNTIYF
TRBJ2-5 | TRBD1 | TRBV2 | NA | TGTGCCAGCGTTGGGGACAGGGGAGAGACCCAGTACTTC | CASVGDRGETQYF
TRBJ2-7 | NA | TRBV5-1 | NA | TGCGCCAGCAGCTTGACTGCCTACGAGCAGTACTTC | CASSLTAYEQYF
TRBJ2-1 | TRBD2 | TRBV24-1 | once | TGTGCCACCAGTGATTTGCGGGAGGCCTACAATGAGCAGTTCTTC | CATSDLREAYNEQFF
TRBJ2-7 | NA | TRBV18 | few | TGTGCCAGCTCACCCAATTACGGCGAGCAGTACTTC | CASSPNYGEQYF
TRBJ2-1 | TRBD2 | TRBV2 | NA | TGTGCCAGCATTGCGCGGGGGGGCGTTTATGAGCAGTTCTTC | CASIARGGVYEQFF
TRBJ2-5 | NA | TRBV11-3 | NA | TGTGCCAGCAGCGCAGGGACGCACCCTTTTGAGACCCAGTACTTC | CASSAGTHPFETQYF